The source of this T cell receptor beta chain is a study of blood T cell repertoires in COVID-19. The CDR3 length is 16 residues. After removal of 2 bases from V and 7 bases from J, the junction contained 10 bases not matched to a gene. CDR1 MNHEY and CDR2 SVGAGI come from the germline V gene. Generated by immunoSEQ multiplex PCR, the TCRdb table keeps only in-frame clones and is missing some. In the table there are around 82,000 clones, around nine tenths of which are singletons. Sample: peripheral blood. The clonotype comes from a human donor in a cohort sampled during active COVID-19. This chain links TRBV6-5 with TRBJ2-2; 7 nucleotides match TRBD1. CDR3 DNA sequence: TGTGCCAGCAGTTACCTACAGGGGCTAATGAACGGGGAGCTGTTTTTT. This sequence encodes CASSYLQGLMNGELFF.